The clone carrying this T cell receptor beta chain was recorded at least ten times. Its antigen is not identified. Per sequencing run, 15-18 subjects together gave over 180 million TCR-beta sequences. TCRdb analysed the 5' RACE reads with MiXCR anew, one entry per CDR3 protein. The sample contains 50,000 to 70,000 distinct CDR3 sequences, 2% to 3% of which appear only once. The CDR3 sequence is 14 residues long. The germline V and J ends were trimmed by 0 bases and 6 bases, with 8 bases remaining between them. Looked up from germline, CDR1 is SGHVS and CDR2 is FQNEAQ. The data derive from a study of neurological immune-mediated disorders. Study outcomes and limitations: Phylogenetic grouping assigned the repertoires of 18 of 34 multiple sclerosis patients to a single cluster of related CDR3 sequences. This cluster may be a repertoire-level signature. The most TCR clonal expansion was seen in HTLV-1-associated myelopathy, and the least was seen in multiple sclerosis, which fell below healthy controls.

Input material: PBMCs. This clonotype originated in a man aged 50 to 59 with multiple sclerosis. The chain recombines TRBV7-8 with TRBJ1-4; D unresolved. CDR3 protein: CASSLARRDEKLFF. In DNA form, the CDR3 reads TGTGCCAGCAGCTTAGCCCGGAGGGATGAAAAACTGTTTTTT.